These T cell receptor beta chains were read from a single sample in a study of patients and donors after allogeneic stem cell transplantation. TCRdb re-called the RT-PCR reads with MiXCR, one entry per CDR3 protein. The repertoire consists of some 40,000 distinct CDR3 sequences, with about 31% occurring once and the leading ten covering roughly 70%. The sample consisted of blood, either unsorted or a sorted T cell fraction (not recorded which). These receptors all come from a human donor who was either an allogeneic HSCT recipient or a stem cell or donor lymphocyte infusion donor (not recorded which). It is not recorded whose cells these are; they may come from a transplant donor. Each CDR3 is given with its conserved first and last residue. The D gene is left open where the match is weak. Not every row has a clone size; where given, it reads once, few, many or a size class.

D | J | size | V | CDR3 | DNA
TRBD1 | TRBJ2-3 | . | TRBV5-1 | CASSLEPRRDRGRTDTQYF | TGCGCCAGCAGCTTGGAACCTCGCCGGGACAGGGGGAGGACAGATACGCAGTATTTT
. | TRBJ1-5 | many | TRBV20-1 | CSASPGRQYQPQHF | TGCAGTGCTAGTCCCGGGCGGCAGTATCAGCCCCAGCATTTT
. | TRBJ1-2 | few | TRBV3-1 | CASSYRAYGYTF | TGTGCCAGCAGCTACCGGGCCTATGGCTACACCTTC
. | TRBJ1-6 | . | TRBV27 | CASSFWTRHNSPLHF | TGTGCCAGCAGTTTCTGGACCCGACATAATTCACCCCTCCACTTT
. | TRBJ2-4 | few | TRBV9 | CASSVGDFLAKNIQYF | TGTGCCAGCAGCGTAGGGGACTTCCTAGCCAAAAACATTCAGTACTTC
TRBD1 | TRBJ2-6 | . | TRBV20-1 | CSARGQASGANVLTF | TGCAGTGCTCGGGGACAGGCCTCTGGGGCCAACGTCCTGACTTTC
. | TRBJ1-5 | few | TRBV3-1 | CASSQDEGLPSNQPQHF | TGTGCCAGCAGCCAAGATGAAGGCCTTCCAAGCAATCAGCCCCAGCATTTT
TRBD2 | TRBJ2-1 | . | TRBV7-3 | CASSPTGTSSNEQFF | TGTGCCAGCAGCCCGACCGGGACTAGTTCCAATGAGCAGTTCTTC
TRBD2 | TRBJ2-2 | . | TRBV28 | CASSLYASGRAGELFF | TGTGCCAGCAGTTTATACGCTAGCGGGAGGGCCGGGGAGCTGTTTTTT
. | TRBJ2-1 | . | TRBV5-1 | CASSLTGGASYNEQFF | TGCGCCAGCAGCTTAACCGGAGGAGCCTCCTACAATGAGCAGTTCTTC
TRBD2 | TRBJ2-1 | . | TRBV7-6 | CASSWTSGGTHNEQFF | TGTGCCAGCAGTTGGACTAGCGGGGGTACTCACAATGAGCAGTTCTTC
. | TRBJ1-2 | . | TRBV9 | CASSSERGDTF | TGTGCCAGCAGCAGCGAGCGAGGGGACACCTTC
. | TRBJ2-2 | . | TRBV29-1 | CSTHGRGPGELFF | TGCAGCACCCATGGGCGAGGTCCCGGGGAGCTGTTTTTT
. | TRBJ1-2 | . | TRBV5-4 | CASSLDRFYGYTF | TGTGCCAGCAGCTTGGACAGATTCTATGGCTACACCTTC
TRBD2 | TRBJ2-1 | few | TRBV12-3/TRBV12-4 | CASSPDSGAYNEQFF | TGTGCCAGCAGTCCTGATAGCGGGGCCTACAATGAGCAGTTCTTC
TRBD1 | TRBJ1-1 | few | TRBV7-8 | CASSLNRGNTEAFF | TGTGCCAGCAGCTTAAACAGGGGGAACACTGAAGCTTTCTTT
TRBD1 | TRBJ1-1 | many | TRBV29-1 | CSVGQGGYTEAFF | TGCAGCGTTGGACAGGGGGGATACACTGAAGCTTTCTTT
. | TRBJ1-2 | many | TRBV4-3 | CASSQDTGSRPIYGYTF | TGCGCCAGCAGCCAAGATACAGGCAGTCGGCCCATCTATGGCTACACCTTC
TRBD2 | TRBJ2-2 | . | TRBV20-1 | CSARQRESTGELFF | TGCAGTGCTAGACAGCGGGAGTCGACCGGGGAGCTGTTTTTT
. | TRBJ2-7 | . | TRBV7-9 | CASSPNYEQYF | TGTGCCAGCAGCCCTAACTACGAGCAGTACTTC
TRBD1 | TRBJ2-3 | . | TRBV28 | CASSLLTGLGADTQYF | TGTGCCAGCAGTTTATTGACAGGGTTAGGGGCAGATACGCAGTATTTT
. | TRBJ1-1 | few | TRBV29-1 | CSARNTEAFF | TGCAGCGCGAGAAACACTGAAGCTTTCTTT
. | TRBJ1-1 | few | TRBV10-3 | CAISEFGGVGGTEAFF | TGTGCCATCAGTGAGTTTGGGGGCGTCGGAGGCACTGAAGCTTTCTTT
. | TRBJ1-1 | few | TRBV11-2 | CASSLDGYRMNTEAFF | TGTGCCAGCAGCTTAGATGGGTACAGGATGAACACTGAAGCTTTCTTT
TRBD2 | TRBJ2-3 | once | TRBV7-2 | CASSKPPGLVGDTQYF | TGTGCCAGCAGCAAACCCCCGGGACTAGTCGGTGATACGCAGTATTTT
. | TRBJ1-6 | . | TRBV12-3/TRBV12-4 | CASRVKNNSPLHF | TGTGCCAGCAGGGTTAAGAATAATTCACCCCTCCACTTT
. | TRBJ1-2 | . | TRBV29-1 | CSVEGKGIYGYTF | TGCAGCGTTGAGGGGAAGGGGATCTATGGCTACACCTTC
. | TRBJ1-5 | many | TRBV6-6 | CASSYLGQPQHF | TGTGCCAGCAGTTACTTGGGGCAGCCCCAGCATTTT
TRBD1 | TRBJ2-2 | . | TRBV28 | CASSFGPSWGQGNTGELFF | TGTGCCAGCAGTTTTGGACCCTCTTGGGGACAGGGGAACACCGGGGAGCTGTTTTTT
. | TRBJ2-1 | few | TRBV9 | CASSARWGRRSYNEQFF | TGTGCCAGCAGCGCCCGTTGGGGGCGCCGCTCCTACAATGAGCAGTTCTTC
. | TRBJ2-2 | . | TRBV29-1 | CSVEGGTLPEELFF | TGCAGCGTTGAGGGCGGGACCCTACCCGAGGAGCTGTTTTTT
. | TRBJ1-1 | few | TRBV29-1 | CSVDRTGMNTEAFF | TGCAGCGTTGACCGGACGGGCATGAACACTGAAGCTTTCTTT
. | TRBJ2-7 | . | TRBV20-1 | CSATGTSLEQYF | TGCAGTGCTACAGGAACATCCTTGGAGCAGTACTTC
. | TRBJ1-2 | many | TRBV20-1 | CSARVASNYGYTF | TGCAGTGCTAGAGTTGCATCTAACTATGGCTACACCTTC
TRBD1 | TRBJ1-2 | few | TRBV29-1 | CSVDRDRERYGYTF | TGCAGCGTTGACCGGGACAGGGAACGTTATGGCTACACCTTC
. | TRBJ2-5 | few | TRBV6-5 | CASRHIPGRREEETQYF | TGTGCCAGCAGACATATACCGGGACGTAGGGAGGAAGAGACCCAGTACTTC
. | TRBJ1-1 | few | TRBV6-6 | CASRQLYTEAFF | TGTGCCAGCCGCCAGTTGTACACTGAAGCTTTCTTT
. | TRBJ2-7 | few | TRBV18 | CASSPGTAYEQYF | TGTGCCAGCTCACCCGGGACGGCTTACGAGCAGTACTTC